The source of this T cell receptor beta chain is a study of T cell clonality in common variable immunodeficiency. General study points: In common variable immunodeficiency, TCR beta chains reportedly carried fewer deletions and N-nucleotide insertions. Repertoire-complication correlations in CVID were limited by patient heterogeneity.

Blood samples were heparinized, 5 to 8 ml per donor. The assay was immunoSEQ multiplex PCR, and TCRdb's table has in-frame clones only and misses some. This sample includes just under 20,000 clones with no singletons; its ten biggest clones take up 2.5% to 3%. A remark on this clone: No antigen is known for it. Sequencing ends 3 residues short of the CDR3 end; the germline J gene provides the rest.

The CDR3 runs 16 residues. The trim removed 1 base at V and 0 bases at J, leaving 2 bases unmatched. CDR1 MNHNS and CDR2 SASEGT come from the germline V gene. The gene calls are TRBV6-1 and TRBJ2-3; TRBD2 aligns across 9 bases. Sequences were obtained from peripheral blood mononuclear cells. The TCR comes from a human donor with common variable immunodeficiency. The CDR3 loop is CASSEGSGSSTDTQYF. The CDR3 bases that were read are TGTGCCAGCAGTGAAGGTAGCGGGAGCAGCACAGATACG.